This T cell receptor (beta chain) derives from a study of T cells in Graves' hyperthyroidism and ophthalmopathy. On the study more broadly: Initial diagnosis, before any treatment, was when peripheral blood was collected.

Amplified TCR beta CDR3 regions came from RNA transcripts. Researchers ran a first-round RT-PCR on the TCR CDR3 using the HTBI primer set. TCRdb processed the multiplex PCR reads anew with MiXCR; each CDR3 protein has one entry. The sample includes a few hundred thousand distinct CDR3 sequences, 22% of them seen just once. Trimming removed 2 bases from V and 9 bases from J; junction bases left unmatched: 9. The germline V gene encodes CDR1 LGHDT and CDR2 YNNKEL (reference sequence). The CDR3 is made up of 15 amino acids. This clonotype was picked up a small number of times. Its antigen is not known. Study-wide findings and caveats: Stable hyperthyroidism was told apart from ophthalmopathy by a model built on 13 V-J features. The model predicted ophthalmopathy a median approximately 6.3 months before onset. Blood held most thyroid clonotypes expanded above 0.001 frequency.

This chain links TRBV3-1 with TRBJ2-1, with 8 bases aligning to TRBD2. Source material: blood. The sequence came from a woman aged 70-85 years with Graves' ophthalmopathy. This CDR3 is CASSQLAGPTGEQFF. The CDR3 bases are TGTGCCAGCAGCCAACTAGCGGGCCCTACGGGTGAGCAGTTCTTC.